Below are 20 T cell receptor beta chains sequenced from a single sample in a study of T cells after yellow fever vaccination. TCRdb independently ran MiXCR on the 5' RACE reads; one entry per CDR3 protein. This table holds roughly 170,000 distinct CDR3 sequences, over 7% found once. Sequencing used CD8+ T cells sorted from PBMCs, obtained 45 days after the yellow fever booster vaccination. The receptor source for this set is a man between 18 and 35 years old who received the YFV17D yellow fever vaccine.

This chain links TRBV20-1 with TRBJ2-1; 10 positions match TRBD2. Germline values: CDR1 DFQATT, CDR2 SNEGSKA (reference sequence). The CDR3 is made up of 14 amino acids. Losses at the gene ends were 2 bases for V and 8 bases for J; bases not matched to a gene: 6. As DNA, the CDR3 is TGCAGTGCTAGAACCAGCGGGGGGGCGGATGAGCAGTTCTTC. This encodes CSARTSGGADEQFF.

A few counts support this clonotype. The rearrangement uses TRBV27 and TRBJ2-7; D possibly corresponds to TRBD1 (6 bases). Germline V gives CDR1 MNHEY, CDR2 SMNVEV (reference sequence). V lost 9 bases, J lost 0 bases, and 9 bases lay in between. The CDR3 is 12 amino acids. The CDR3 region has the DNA TGTGCCAGTGGGGACAACTCCTACGAGCAGTACTTC. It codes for CASGDNSYEQYF.

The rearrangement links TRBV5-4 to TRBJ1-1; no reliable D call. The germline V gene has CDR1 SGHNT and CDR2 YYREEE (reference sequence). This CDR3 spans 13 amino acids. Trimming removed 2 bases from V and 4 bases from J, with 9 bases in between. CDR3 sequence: CASSFAGSTEAFF. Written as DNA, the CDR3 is TGTGCCAGCAGCTTTGCCGGAAGCACTGAAGCTTTCTTT.

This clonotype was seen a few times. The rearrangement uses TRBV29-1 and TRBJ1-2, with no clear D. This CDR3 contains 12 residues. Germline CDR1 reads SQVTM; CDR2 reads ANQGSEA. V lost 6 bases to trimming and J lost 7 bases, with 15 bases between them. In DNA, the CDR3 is TGCAGCGTCCCGGCGGCAGCAGGTGGCTACACCTTC. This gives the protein CSVPAAAGGYTF.

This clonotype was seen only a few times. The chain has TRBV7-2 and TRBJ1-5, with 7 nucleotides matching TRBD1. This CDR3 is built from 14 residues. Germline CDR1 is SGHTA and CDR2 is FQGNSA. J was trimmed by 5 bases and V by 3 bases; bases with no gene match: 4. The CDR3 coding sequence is TGTGCCAGCAGCTTTCAGGGGGGGCATCAGCCCCAGCATTTT. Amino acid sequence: CASSFQGGHQPQHF.

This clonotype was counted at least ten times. The CDR3 protein is CASSQAWGAYEQYF. CDR3 DNA: TGTGCCAGCAGCCAAGCTTGGGGGGCCTACGAGCAGTACTTC. V is TRBV3-1 and J is TRBJ2-7, with a possible D match to TRBD2 (6 bases). Trimming left V 1 base short and J 2 bases short, with 9 bases between. Germline V lookup: CDR1 LGHDT, CDR2 YNNKEL (reference sequence). The CDR3 contains 14 residues.

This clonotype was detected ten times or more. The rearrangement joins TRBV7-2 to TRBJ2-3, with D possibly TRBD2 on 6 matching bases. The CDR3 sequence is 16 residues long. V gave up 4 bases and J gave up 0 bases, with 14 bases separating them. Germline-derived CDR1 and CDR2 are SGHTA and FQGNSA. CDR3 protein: CASSSLILASTDTQYF. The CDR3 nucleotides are TGTGCCAGCAGCTCGTTAATACTAGCTAGCACAGATACGCAGTATTTT.

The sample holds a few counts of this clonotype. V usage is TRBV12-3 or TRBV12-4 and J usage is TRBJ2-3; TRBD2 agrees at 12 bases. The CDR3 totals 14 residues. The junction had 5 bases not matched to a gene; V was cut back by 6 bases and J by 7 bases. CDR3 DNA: TGTGCCAGCAGCCTAGCGGGGGGGCCGTATACGCAGTATTTT. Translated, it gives CASSLAGGPYTQYF.

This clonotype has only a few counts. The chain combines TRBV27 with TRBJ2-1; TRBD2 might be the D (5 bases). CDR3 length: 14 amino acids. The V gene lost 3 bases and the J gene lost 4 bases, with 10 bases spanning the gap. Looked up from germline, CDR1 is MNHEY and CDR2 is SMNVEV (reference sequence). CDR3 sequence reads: CASSLAGTYNEQFF. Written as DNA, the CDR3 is TGTGCCAGCAGTTTGGCGGGTACATACAATGAGCAGTTCTTC.

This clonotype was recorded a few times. The chain's CDR3 is CASSSRTGYGANVLTF. CDR3 sequence (DNA): TGTGCCAGCAGCTCCAGAACGGGGTATGGGGCCAACGTCCTGACTTTC. The chain combines TRBV13 with TRBJ2-6; a possible D gene is TRBD2 (5 bases). Germline V lookup: CDR1 PRHDT, CDR2 FYEKMQ (reference sequence). This CDR3 is 16 amino acids long. Trimming cost V 4 bases and J 3 bases, with 13 bases left between them.

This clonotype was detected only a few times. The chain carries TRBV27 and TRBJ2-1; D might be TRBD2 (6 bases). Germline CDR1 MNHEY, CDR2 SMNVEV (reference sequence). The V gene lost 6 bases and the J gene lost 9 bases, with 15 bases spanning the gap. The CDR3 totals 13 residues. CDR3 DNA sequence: TGTGCCAGCAGCCCAAGGAGGGCTGGTGAGCAGTTCTTC. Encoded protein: CASSPRRAGEQFF.

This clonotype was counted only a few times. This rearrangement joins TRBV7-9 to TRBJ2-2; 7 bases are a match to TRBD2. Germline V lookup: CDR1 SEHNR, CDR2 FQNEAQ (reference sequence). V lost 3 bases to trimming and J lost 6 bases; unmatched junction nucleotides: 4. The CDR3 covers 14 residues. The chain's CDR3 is CASSLPAGAGELFF. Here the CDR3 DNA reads TGTGCCAGCAGCTTGCCCGCGGGGGCCGGGGAGCTGTTTTTT.

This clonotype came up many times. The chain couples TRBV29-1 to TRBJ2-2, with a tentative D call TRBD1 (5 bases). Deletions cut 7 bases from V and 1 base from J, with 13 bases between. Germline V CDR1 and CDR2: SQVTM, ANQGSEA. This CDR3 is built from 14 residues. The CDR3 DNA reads TGCAGCGCAGACTCTGGACAGAACACCGGGGAGCTGTTTTTT. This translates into CSADSGQNTGELFF.

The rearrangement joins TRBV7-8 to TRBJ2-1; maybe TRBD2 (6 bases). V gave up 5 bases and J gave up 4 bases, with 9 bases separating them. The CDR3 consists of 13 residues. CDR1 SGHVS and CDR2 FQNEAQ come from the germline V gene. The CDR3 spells CASSERAYNEQFF. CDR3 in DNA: TGTGCCAGCAGCGAGCGGGCTTACAATGAGCAGTTCTTC.

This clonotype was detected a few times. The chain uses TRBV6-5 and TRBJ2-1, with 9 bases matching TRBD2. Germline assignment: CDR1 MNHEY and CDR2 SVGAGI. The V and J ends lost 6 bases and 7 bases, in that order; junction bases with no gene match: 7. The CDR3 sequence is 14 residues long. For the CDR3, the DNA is TGTGCCAGCAGCCAGCGGGGGGCGGGGAATGAGCAGTTCTTC. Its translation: CASSQRGAGNEQFF.

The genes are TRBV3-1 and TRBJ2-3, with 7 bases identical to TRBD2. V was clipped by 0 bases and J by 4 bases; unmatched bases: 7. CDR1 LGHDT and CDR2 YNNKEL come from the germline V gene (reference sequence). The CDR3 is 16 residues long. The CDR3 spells CASSQEARGDSDTQYF. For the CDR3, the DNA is TGTGCCAGCAGCCAAGAGGCCCGGGGGGACTCAGATACGCAGTATTTT.

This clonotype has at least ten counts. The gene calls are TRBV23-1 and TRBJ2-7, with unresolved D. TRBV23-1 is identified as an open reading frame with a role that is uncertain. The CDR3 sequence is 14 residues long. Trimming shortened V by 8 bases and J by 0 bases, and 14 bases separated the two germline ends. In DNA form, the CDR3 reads TGCGCCAGCTTACCCCGGCCTAGCTCCTACGAGCAGTACTTC. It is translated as CASLPRPSSYEQYF.

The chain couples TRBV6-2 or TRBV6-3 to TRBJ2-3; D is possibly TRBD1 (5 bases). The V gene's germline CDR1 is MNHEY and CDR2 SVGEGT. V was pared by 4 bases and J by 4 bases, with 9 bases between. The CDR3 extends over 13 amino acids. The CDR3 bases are TGTGCCAGCAGTTGGGCAGGGTCAGATACGCAGTATTTT. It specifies CASSWAGSDTQYF.

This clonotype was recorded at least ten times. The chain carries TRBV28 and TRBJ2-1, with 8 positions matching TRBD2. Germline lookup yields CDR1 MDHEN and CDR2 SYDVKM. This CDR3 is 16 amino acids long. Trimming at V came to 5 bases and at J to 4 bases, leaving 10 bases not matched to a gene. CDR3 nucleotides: TGTGCCAGCAGTCCAGGTGGGCGGGGGGATTACAATGAGCAGTTCTTC. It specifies CASSPGGRGDYNEQFF.

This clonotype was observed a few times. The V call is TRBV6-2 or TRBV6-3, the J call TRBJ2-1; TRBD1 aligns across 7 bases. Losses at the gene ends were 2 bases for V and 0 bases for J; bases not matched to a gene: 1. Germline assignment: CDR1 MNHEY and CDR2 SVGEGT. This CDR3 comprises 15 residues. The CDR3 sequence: CASSYRGPSYNEQFF. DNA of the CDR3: TGTGCCAGCAGTTACAGGGGGCCCTCCTACAATGAGCAGTTCTTC.